This T cell receptor beta chain derives from a study of blood T cell repertoires in COVID-19. Overall study: Samples of COVID-19 (acute and convalescent) were obtained from the United States, Italy and Spain. T cells, B-cell-depleted T cells, or PBMCs supplied cDNA or gDNA.

The CDR3 totals 18 residues. With V trimmed by 7 bases and J by 2 bases, 16 bases remained unmatched. Germline loops: CDR1 LNHDA, CDR2 SQIVND (reference sequence). The table lists this clone with many counts. Per the original methods: Quantification of nucleated cells was approximated via reference gene primer amplification. Method: immunoSEQ multiplex PCR; TCRdb's copy keeps in-frame clones and lacks some. The DNA was the basis for D and trimming; V, J and clone size are from that table. The table has roughly 100,000 clones, 84% seen once; the top ten hold roughly 4.4%. Sequenced sample: peripheral blood. The chain uses TRBV19 and TRBJ1-5, with TRBD1 matching 8 bases. The TCR comes from a human donor in a cohort sampled during active COVID-19. CDR3 loop: CASTSLRQGMGGNQPQHF. In nucleotides, the CDR3 is TGTGCCAGTACCTCCCTCCGACAGGGGATGGGTGGCAATCAGCCCCAGCATTTT.